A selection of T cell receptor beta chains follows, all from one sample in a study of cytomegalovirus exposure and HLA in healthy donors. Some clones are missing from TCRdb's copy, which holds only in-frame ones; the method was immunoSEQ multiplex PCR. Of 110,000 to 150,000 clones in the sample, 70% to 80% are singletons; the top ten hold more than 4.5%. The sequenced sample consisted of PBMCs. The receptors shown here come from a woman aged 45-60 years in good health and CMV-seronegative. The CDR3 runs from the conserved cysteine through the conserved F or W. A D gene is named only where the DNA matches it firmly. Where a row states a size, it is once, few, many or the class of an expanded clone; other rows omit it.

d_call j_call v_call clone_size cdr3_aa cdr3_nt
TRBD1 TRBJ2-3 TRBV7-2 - CASSANRGPDTQYF TGTGCCAGCAGCGCAAACAGGGGGCCAGATACGCAGTATTTT
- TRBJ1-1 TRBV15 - CATSREQVVNTEAFF TGTGCCACCAGCAGGGAACAGGTTGTGAACACTGAAGCTTTCTTT
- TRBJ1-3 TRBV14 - CASSRGGVWTGNTIYF TGTGCCAGCAGCCGCGGAGGGGTCTGGACTGGAAACACCATATATTTT
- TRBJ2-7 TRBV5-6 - CASSLGPGVRYEQYF TGTGCCAGCAGCTTGGGCCCAGGGGTACGGTACGAGCAGTACTTC
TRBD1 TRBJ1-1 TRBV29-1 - CSASGTGGNEAFF TGCAGCGCCTCCGGGACAGGGGGGAATGAAGCTTTCTTT
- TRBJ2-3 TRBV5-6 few CASSSTYTDTQYF TGTGCCAGCAGCTCTACCTACACAGATACGCAGTATTTT
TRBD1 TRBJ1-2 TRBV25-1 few CASSETGDYTF TGTGCCAGCAGTGAGACAGGGGACTACACCTTC
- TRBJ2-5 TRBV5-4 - CASSLGGWETQYF TGTGCCAGCAGCTTGGGAGGTTGGGAGACCCAGTACTTC
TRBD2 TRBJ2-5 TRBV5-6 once CASSFAGLEETQYF TGTGCCAGCAGCTTCGCGGGACTAGAAGAGACCCAGTACTTC
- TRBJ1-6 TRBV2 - CASNLRGSNSPLHF TGTGCCAGCAATCTCCGGGGTTCGAATTCACCCCTCCACTTT
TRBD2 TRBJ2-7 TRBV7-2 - CASSLAGFRTSGFYEQYF TGTGCCAGCAGCTTAGCGGGGTTTAGGACTAGCGGTTTCTACGAGCAGTACTTC
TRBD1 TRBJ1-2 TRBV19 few CASSPRQGARGYTF TGTGCCAGTAGTCCCCGACAGGGGGCGCGAGGCTACACCTTC
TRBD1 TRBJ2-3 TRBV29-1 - CSVKDRVTDTQYF TGCAGCGTCAAGGACAGGGTCACAGATACGCAGTATTTT
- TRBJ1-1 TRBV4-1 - CASSQQGNVDTEAFF TGCGCCAGCAGTCAACAGGGTAATGTTGACACTGAAGCTTTCTTT
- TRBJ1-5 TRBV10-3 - CAISEVLRAYQPQHF TGTGCCATCAGTGAGGTCCTCAGGGCCTATCAGCCCCAGCATTTT
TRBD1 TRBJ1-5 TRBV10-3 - CAINDRGLNQPQHF TGTGCCATCAACGACAGGGGACTCAATCAGCCCCAGCATTTT
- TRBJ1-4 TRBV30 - CAWSVLRRTNEKLFF TGTGCCTGGAGTGTACTAAGAAGAACTAATGAAAAACTGTTTTTT
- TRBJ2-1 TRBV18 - CASSPGGFEQFF TGTGCCAGCTCACCAGGCGGATTTGAGCAGTTCTTC
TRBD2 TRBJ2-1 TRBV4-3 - CASSLAGGRQMSYNEQFF TGCGCCAGCAGCCTAGCGGGGGGGCGTCAAATGTCCTACAATGAGCAGTTCTTC
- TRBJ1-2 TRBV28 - CASSLWLGEYGYTF TGTGCCAGCAGTTTATGGCTTGGAGAGTATGGCTACACCTTC
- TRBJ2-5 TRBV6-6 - CASLSTTEETQYF TGTGCCAGCCTATCTACGACAGAAGAGACCCAGTACTTC
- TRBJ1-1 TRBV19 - CASTQSRVSTEAFF TGTGCCAGTACCCAATCCAGGGTGAGCACTGAAGCTTTCTTT
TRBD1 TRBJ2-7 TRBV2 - CASAEPGTGGRQYF TGTGCCAGCGCCGAACCCGGGACAGGGGGCCGGCAGTACTTC
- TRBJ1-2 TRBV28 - CASSLFQANYGYTF TGTGCCAGCAGTTTATTCCAGGCCAACTATGGCTACACCTTC
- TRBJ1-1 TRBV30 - CAWGAGMNTEAFF TGTGCCTGGGGGGCGGGGATGAACACTGAAGCTTTCTTT
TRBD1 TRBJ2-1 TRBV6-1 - CAGETDRAAYNEQFF TGTGCCGGTGAAACGGACAGGGCCGCCTACAATGAGCAGTTCTTC
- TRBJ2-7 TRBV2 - CASSNPRLKQVYEQYF TGTGCCAGCAGTAATCCGAGATTGAAACAGGTCTACGAGCAGTACTTC